The 17 T cell receptor beta chains reported below all come from one sample, sequenced in a study of CD8 T cells in Susac syndrome. An amount of RNA that ranged from about 0.45 to 1 ug was reverse transcribed with random hexamers. TCRdb ran MiXCR on the immunoSEQ multiplex PCR reads and lists one entry per CDR3 protein. Seen here are around 230,000 distinct CDR3 sequences, 90% to 96% observed once, and the top ten hold approximately 0.1%. Sequenced sample: CD4+ T cells from PBMCs. The origin of the receptors is a human donor with Susac syndrome.

The V and J genes are TRBV12-3 or TRBV12-4 and TRBJ1-2; no definite D call. The V end lost 6 bases, the J end lost 1 base, and 6 bases lay between the germline ends. The CDR3 has 12 amino acids. The CDR3 DNA sequence: TGTGCCAGCAGCGATGTTAACTATGGCTACACCTTC. This gives the protein CASSDVNYGYTF.

A single count supports this clonotype. V usage is TRBV9 and J usage is TRBJ1-5, with D possibly TRBD1 on 5 matching bases. The CDR3 contains 15 residues. Germline V gene data show CDR1 as SGDLS and CDR2 as YYNGEE. Between the trimmed V and J ends, which lost 0 bases and 3 bases, there was a span of 10 bases. CDR3 amino acids: CASSVGRENNQPQHF. CDR3 DNA: TGTGCCAGCAGCGTAGGCAGGGAGAACAATCAGCCCCAGCATTTT.

The chain is built from TRBV9 and TRBJ2-7, with 10 bases that match TRBD1. Germline V gene lookup returns CDR1 SGDLS and CDR2 YYNGEE. CDR3 length equals 13 residues. With 5 bases clipped from V and 6 bases from J, the junction kept 5 bases outside the gene matches. In DNA, the CDR3 is TGTGCCAGCAGTGGGACAGGGGCTTTCGAGCAGTACTTC. Protein: CASSGTGAFEQYF.

The chain employs TRBV5-1 and TRBJ1-1; 7 bases agree with TRBD1. Germline V CDR1 and CDR2: SGHRS, YFSETQ. Trimming took 4 bases from V and 0 from J; bases not matched to a gene: 9. This CDR3 comprises 16 residues. CDR3 bases: TGCGCCAGCAGCGACTCGCCGGGACAGCTGAACACTGAAGCTTTCTTT. Protein: CASSDSPGQLNTEAFF. The variable domain in full, with the rest retrieved from reference TRBV5-1 and TRBJ1-1, is KAGVTQTPRYLIKTRGQQVTLSCSPISGHRSVSWYQQTPGQGLQFLFEYFSETQRNKGNFPGRFSGRQFSNSRSEMNVSTLELGDSALYLCASSDSPGQLNTEAFFGQGTRLTVV.

The chain carries TRBV20-1 and TRBJ1-1; D remains ambiguous. V dropped 2 bases and J dropped 2 bases, with 9 bases sitting between them. This CDR3 contains 13 residues. Germline V gene data show CDR1 as DFQATT and CDR2 as SNEGSKA (reference sequence). The CDR3 nucleotides are TGCAGTGCTAGAACGGGGTCCAACACTGAAGCTTTCTTT. It translates to CSARTGSNTEAFF.

A note on this clonotype: Sequence at one end of the junction differs from germline and may be a read error. The V and J genes are TRBV9 and TRBJ2-7, with D uncertain. In germline, CDR1 is SGDLS, CDR2 YYNGEE. CDR3 length: 12 residues. The CDR3 loop reads CASSVDSNEQYF. The CDR3 nucleotides are TGTGCCAGCAGCGTAGACTCCAACGAGCAGTACTTC.

The V and J genes are TRBV27 and TRBJ1-2; no clear D gene. The CDR3 consists of 14 residues. Trimming removed 0 bases at V and 7 bases at J, with 12 bases between. Germline CDR1 is MNHEY and CDR2 is SMNVEV (reference sequence). In DNA form, the CDR3 reads TGTGCCAGCAGTTTATCGGTTGTCGCAGGTGGCTACACCTTC. Its translation: CASSLSVVAGGYTF.

This rearrangement joins TRBV29-1 to TRBJ2-1; weak D call: TRBD2 (6 bases). Germline CDR1 reads SQVTM; CDR2 reads ANQGSEA. The V and J ends lost 4 bases and 2 bases respectively, with 18 bases between them. This CDR3 has 16 amino acids. The CDR3: CSVVTRRAGPYNEQFF. The CDR3 DNA reads TGCAGCGTTGTAACACGGCGAGCGGGCCCCTACAATGAGCAGTTCTTC.

The rearrangement joins TRBV12-3 or TRBV12-4 to TRBJ1-4; 7 bases align to TRBD1. Trimming at V came to 5 bases and at J to 10 bases, leaving 10 bases not matched to a gene. The CDR3 length is 14 residues. Here the CDR3 reads CASSPTGERAKLFF. CDR3 coding DNA: TGTGCCAGCAGTCCAACAGGGGAGCGGGCAAAACTGTTTTTT.

V is TRBV29-1 and J is TRBJ1-2; TRBD1 is a possible D gene (5 bases). The CDR3 runs 12 residues. Trimming took 4 bases from V and 5 from J, leaving 11 bases between them. In germline, CDR1 is SQVTM, CDR2 ANQGSEA. The DNA for the CDR3 is TGCAGCGTTGGCAGGGAGGGATATGGCTACACCTTC. This codes for CSVGREGYGYTF.

CDR3 sequence reads: CSVVGEWNTEAFF. DNA for the CDR3: TGCAGCGTTGTGGGGGAATGGAACACTGAAGCTTTCTTT. The V gene is TRBV29-1, the J gene TRBJ1-1; TRBD1 is a possible D gene (5 bases). The germline CDR1 and CDR2 sequences are SQVTM and ANQGSEA. Trimming took 4 bases from V and 1 from J, leaving 10 bases between them. This CDR3 is built from 13 residues.

This clonotype has only one observation. This chain connects TRBV6-2 or TRBV6-3 to TRBJ2-3; no clear D. The CDR3 runs to 13 residues. Germline CDR1 MNHEY, CDR2 SVGEGT. Trimming took 10 bases from V and 4 from J, leaving 15 bases between them. CDR3 in amino acids: CATTPLDSDTQYF. In DNA form, the CDR3 reads TGTGCCACCACCCCCCTCGACTCAGATACGCAGTATTTT.

The chain joins TRBV12-3 or TRBV12-4 to TRBJ2-2, with TRBD1 identical over 7 bases. The CDR3 spans 13 residues. Trimming cost V 6 bases and J 8 bases; bases outside gene matches: 6. The CDR3 coding sequence is TGTGCCAGCAGCTTGACAGGGAGAGGGGAGCTGTTTTTT. Translation gives CASSLTGRGELFF.

This clonotype was counted only a few times. The V gene is TRBV5-1, the J gene TRBJ2-1; no reliable D call. V lost 0 bases and J lost 2, with 6 bases in between. This CDR3 has 14 amino acids. Germline-derived CDR1 and CDR2 are SGHRS and YFSETQ. This CDR3 reads CASSLEAAYNEQFF. CDR3 nucleotide sequence: TGCGCCAGCAGCTTGGAGGCGGCCTACAATGAGCAGTTCTTC.

V gene TRBV29-1 combines with J gene TRBJ2-5, with TRBD1 as a possible D gene (6 bases). V was pared by 6 bases and J by 1 base, with 12 bases between. The CDR3 length is 13 residues. The germline CDR1 and CDR2 sequences are SQVTM and ANQGSEA. CDR3 amino acids: CSVTTGTQETQYF. The DNA of the CDR3 is TGCAGCGTGACGACAGGAACCCAAGAGACCCAGTACTTC.

The chain uses TRBV5-1 and TRBJ2-5; D assignment may be TRBD1 or TRBD2 (5 bases each). The length of the CDR3 is 16 residues. CDR1 SGHRS and CDR2 YFSETQ come from the germline V gene. V gave up 2 bases and J gave up 1 base, with 15 bases separating them. The CDR3 region has the DNA TGCGCCAGCAGCTTCGCCGGGAATGGGGGCCAAGAGACCCAGTACTTC. Amino acid sequence: CASSFAGNGGQETQYF.

The chain is built from TRBV11-3 and TRBJ1-1; the D is unclear. Germline loops: CDR1 SGHNT, CDR2 YENEEA. There are 12 residues in the CDR3. With 3 bases removed from V and 3 bases from J, the gap between germline ends came to 5 bases. In DNA, the CDR3 is TGTGCCAGCAGCTTCGATGACACTGAAGCTTTCTTT. It specifies CASSFDDTEAFF.